Here is one TCR beta chain with its context. This clone turned up a few times. Its antigen remains undetermined. It has no much larger one-base neighbor in the sample; base qualities were not kept. The germline V gene supplies CDR1 SNHLY and CDR2 FYNNEI. V loses 8 bases, J loses 1 base, and the germline ends lie 11 bases apart. Measured from the cysteine to the phenylalanine, the CDR3 is 13 residues long. The sequence is cut down to CDR3 DNA, 39 bases in frame from base 1. The record originates from a study of CD8+ T cells in alopecia areata (dated by TCRdb to 2017 to 2018). Turning to the overall study: The treated patients took part in an open-label pilot trial in which moderate-to-severe alopecia areata was treated with oral tofacitinib at 5 to 10 mg twice daily. Patients stayed on tofacitinib for 6 to 18 months and then had 6 months of follow-up off drug so that delayed response and recurrence could be assessed. To study T cell clonal expansion in alopecia areata, the researchers applied high-throughput TCRbeta sequencing to both the C3H/HeJ mouse model and human patients. Human TCRbeta sequencing covered scalp tissue and sorted CD4+ and CD8+ peripheral blood T cells from patchy and totalis/universalis alopecia areata patients and healthy controls. Biopsies were taken from tofacitinib-treated patients at baseline and again at 4 and 24 weeks into treatment, and several of those patients also had a later scalp biopsy. Scalp clonality was compared across normal scalp (n=4), patchy alopecia areata scalp (n=8), and alopecia totalis/universalis scalp (n=8). RNA was obtained with the PAXgene miRNA kit for fixed scalp, the miRNeasy kit for PBMCs, and the RNeasy kit for mouse skin. TCRbeta CDR3 regions were amplified by immunoSEQ multiplex PCR using 35 Vbeta forward and 13 Jbeta reverse primers. Results the study describes overall, beyond this receptor: Lesional scalp, especially in alopecia totalis/universalis, showed higher clonality and more expanded CD8+ clones than normal scalp, suggesting antigenic drive. Scalp TCR repertoire analysis is complicated because resident alphabeta T cells in normal human skin are also sequenced, whereas mouse skin is dominated by gammadelta T cells. Shared TCR sequences between patients were less evident than in mice, which may be partly attributable to HLA diversity in the patient population.

Libraries came from the immunoSEQ multiplex PCR assay. RNA was extracted from all samples and reverse transcribed into cDNA as template for TCR sequencing. First-strand cDNA was synthesized with SuperScript III using a 2:1 mix of oligo-dT and random hexamers. A synthetic immune receptor repertoire was used to gauge amplification bias, and whatever bias remained was removed computationally. The authors' analysis ran thus. Raw reads were preprocessed to remove errors, and CDR3 was defined according to IMGT conventions as the region from the conserved cysteine to phenylalanine. Clonality was computed as 1 minus the Shannon entropy, with the entropy normalized by log2 of the number of productive unique TCRs. Whether each scalp clone was CD4 or CD8 was inferred by checking scalp TCRbeta sequences against the CD4 and CD8 repertoires from sorted blood. TCRdb limited this immuneACCESS table to in-frame rearrangements with V and J called. A share of clones is missing; checked studies link under half to unresolved V genes, and the rest is unexplained. Clone size and V and J calls were adopted from that table, with D and trimming inferred from the DNA. Recorded for this sample are roughly 130,000 clones; roughly 54% of them occurred a single time. The biggest ten clones account for roughly 4.5% of the sample.

In the paper's terms, the time point label means: baseline before oral tofacitinib. From alopecia areata patients, peripheral blood was collected along with lesional scalp punch biopsies. PBMCs were isolated by density centrifugation and stained for CD3, CD4 and CD8, after which CD4+ and CD8+ T cells were sorted on a FACSAria. This receptor chain uses TRBV2 and TRBJ2-5, and possibly TRBD2, on 6 matching bases. The receptor comes from a human donor with alopecia areata. The sequencing used CD4+ T cells sorted from blood, collected at week 0. The bases read TGTGCCAGCGGGCTAGCGCGCCAAGAGACCCAGTACTTC. Translated, it reads CASGLARQETQYF.